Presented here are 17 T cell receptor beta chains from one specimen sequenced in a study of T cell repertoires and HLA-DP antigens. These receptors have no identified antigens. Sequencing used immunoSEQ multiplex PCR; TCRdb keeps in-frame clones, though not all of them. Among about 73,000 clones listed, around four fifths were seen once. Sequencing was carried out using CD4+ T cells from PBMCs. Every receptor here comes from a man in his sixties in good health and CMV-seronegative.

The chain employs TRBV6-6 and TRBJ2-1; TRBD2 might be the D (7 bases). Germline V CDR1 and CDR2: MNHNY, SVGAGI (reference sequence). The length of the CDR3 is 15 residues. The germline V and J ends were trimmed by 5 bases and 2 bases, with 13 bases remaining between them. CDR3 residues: CASSPQGGAYNEQFF. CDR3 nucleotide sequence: TGTGCCAGCAGTCCTCAAGGGGGGGCCTACAATGAGCAGTTCTTC.

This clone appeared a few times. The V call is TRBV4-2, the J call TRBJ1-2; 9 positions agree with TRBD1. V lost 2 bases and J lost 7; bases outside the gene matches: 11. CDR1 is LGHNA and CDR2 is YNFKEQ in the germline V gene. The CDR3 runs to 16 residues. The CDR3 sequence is CASSQPSGQGSSGYTF. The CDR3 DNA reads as TGTGCCAGCAGCCAACCCTCGGGACAGGGCTCTTCTGGCTACACCTTC.

For the CDR3, the DNA is TGTGCCAGCAGCGTAGAGGGACACTCACGTTACGAGCAGTACTTC. This gives the protein CASSVEGHSRYEQYF. The chain carries TRBV9 and TRBJ2-7, with a weak D call TRBD1 (6 bases). Germline V gives CDR1 SGDLS, CDR2 YYNGEE. Trimming removed 0 bases at V and 4 bases at J, with 14 bases between. This CDR3 comprises 15 residues.

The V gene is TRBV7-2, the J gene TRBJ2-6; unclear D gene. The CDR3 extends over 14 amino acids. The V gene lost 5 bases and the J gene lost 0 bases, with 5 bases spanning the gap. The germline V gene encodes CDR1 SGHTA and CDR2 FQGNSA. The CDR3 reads CASSDRSGANVLTF. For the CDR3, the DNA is TGTGCCAGCAGCGACCGCTCTGGGGCCAACGTCCTGACTTTC. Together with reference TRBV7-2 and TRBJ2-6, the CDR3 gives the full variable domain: GAGVSQSPSNKVTEKGKDVELRCDPISGHTALYWYRQSLGQGLEFLIYFQGNSAPDKSGLPSDRFSAERTGGSVSTLTIQRTQQEDSAVYLCASSDRSGANVLTFGAGSRLTVL.

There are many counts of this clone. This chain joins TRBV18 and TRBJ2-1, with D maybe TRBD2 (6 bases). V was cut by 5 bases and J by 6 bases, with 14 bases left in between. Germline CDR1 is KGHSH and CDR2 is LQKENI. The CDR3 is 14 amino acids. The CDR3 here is CASSYGTPSNEQFF. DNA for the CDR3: TGTGCCAGCTCATACGGGACTCCCTCCAATGAGCAGTTCTTC.

In nucleotides, the CDR3 is TGTGCCACCAGCAGAGAGCGACAGGGCTCTGGGGCCAACGTCCTGACTTTC. It translates to CATSRERQGSGANVLTF. The gene calls are TRBV15 and TRBJ2-6, with 7 bases that match TRBD1. The V gene's germline CDR1 is LNHNV and CDR2 YYDKDF (reference sequence). V shed 0 bases and J 0 bases; nucleotides not matched to a gene: 2. CDR3 length: 17 residues.

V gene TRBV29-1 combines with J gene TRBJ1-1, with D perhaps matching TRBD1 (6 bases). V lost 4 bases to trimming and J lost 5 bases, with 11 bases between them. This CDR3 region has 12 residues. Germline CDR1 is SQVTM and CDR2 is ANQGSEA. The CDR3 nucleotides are TGCAGCGTTGGACCAGGGGAGACTGAAGCTTTCTTT. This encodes CSVGPGETEAFF.

The CDR3 region is CASSHSLPGTNEKLFF. CDR3 in DNA: TGCGCCAGCAGCCATTCCCTCCCAGGAACTAATGAAAAACTGTTTTTT. The V and J genes are TRBV4-1 and TRBJ1-4; D is undetermined. The CDR3 length is 16 residues. Trimming shortened V by 3 bases and J by 1 base, and 12 bases separated the two germline ends. Germline values: CDR1 MGHRA, CDR2 YSYEKL.

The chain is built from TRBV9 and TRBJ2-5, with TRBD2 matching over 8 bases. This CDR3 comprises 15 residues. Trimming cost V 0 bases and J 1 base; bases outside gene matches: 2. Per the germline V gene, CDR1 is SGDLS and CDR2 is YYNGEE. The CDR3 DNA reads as TGTGCCAGCAGCGTAGGGACTAGCCGCCAAGAGACCCAGTACTTC. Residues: CASSVGTSRQETQYF.

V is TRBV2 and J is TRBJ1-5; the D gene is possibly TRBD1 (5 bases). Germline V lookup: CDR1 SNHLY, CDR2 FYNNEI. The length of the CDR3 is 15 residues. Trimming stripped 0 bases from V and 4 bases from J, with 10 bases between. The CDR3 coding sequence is TGTGCCAGCAGTGAAGCCATGACAGCGAATCAGCCCCAGCATTTT. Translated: CASSEAMTANQPQHF.

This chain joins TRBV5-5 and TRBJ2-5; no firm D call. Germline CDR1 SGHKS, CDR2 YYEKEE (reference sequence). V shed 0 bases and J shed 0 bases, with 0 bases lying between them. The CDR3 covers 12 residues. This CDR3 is CASSLDQETQYF. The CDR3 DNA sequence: TGTGCCAGCAGCTTGGACCAAGAGACCCAGTACTTC.

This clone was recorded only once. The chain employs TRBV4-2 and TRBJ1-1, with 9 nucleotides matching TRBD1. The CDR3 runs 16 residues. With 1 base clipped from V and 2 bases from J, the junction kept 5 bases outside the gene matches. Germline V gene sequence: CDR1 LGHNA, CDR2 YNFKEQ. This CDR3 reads CASSQAGTGRNTEAFF. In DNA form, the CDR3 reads TGTGCCAGCAGCCAAGCCGGGACAGGGAGAAACACTGAAGCTTTCTTT.

The CDR3, as DNA: TGTGCCAGCAGCTTGGCCGTCCGTGAAGAGACCCAGTACTTC. Residues: CASSLAVREETQYF. The chain employs TRBV5-4 and TRBJ2-5; D is uncertain. The CDR3 is 14 residues long. Germline V gene data show CDR1 as SGHNT and CDR2 as YYREEE (reference sequence). V lost 0 bases, J lost 3 bases, and 9 bases lay in between.

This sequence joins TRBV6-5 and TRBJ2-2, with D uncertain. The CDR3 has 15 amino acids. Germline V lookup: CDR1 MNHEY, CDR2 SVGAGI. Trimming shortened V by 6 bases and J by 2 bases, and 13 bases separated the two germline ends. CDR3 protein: CASSQVPQNTGELFF. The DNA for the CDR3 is TGTGCCAGCAGCCAGGTTCCGCAAAACACCGGGGAGCTGTTTTTT.

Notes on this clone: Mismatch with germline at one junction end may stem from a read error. This CDR3 is CASSSGTSGGAERNF. CDR3 nucleotides: TGTGCCAGCAGTTCGGGGACTAGCGGGGGGGCCGAGAGGAACTTC. The chain couples TRBV7-2 to TRBJ2-5, with 16 bases that match TRBD2. The CDR3 extends over 15 amino acids. CDR1 is SGHTA, CDR2 FQGNSA, per germline.

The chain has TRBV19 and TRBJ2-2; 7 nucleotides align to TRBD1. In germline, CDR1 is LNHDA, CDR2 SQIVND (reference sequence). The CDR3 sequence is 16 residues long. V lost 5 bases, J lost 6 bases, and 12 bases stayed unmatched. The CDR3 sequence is CASSGLGDRSSGELFF. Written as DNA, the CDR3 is TGTGCCAGTAGTGGCCTCGGGGACAGAAGCTCCGGGGAGCTGTTTTTT.

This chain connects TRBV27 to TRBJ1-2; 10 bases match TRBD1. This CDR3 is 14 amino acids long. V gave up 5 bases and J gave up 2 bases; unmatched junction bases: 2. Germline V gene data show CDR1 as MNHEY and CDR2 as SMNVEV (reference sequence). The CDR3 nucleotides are TGTGCCAGCAGTCGACAGGGGGCAAACTATGGCTACACCTTC. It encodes CASSRQGANYGYTF.